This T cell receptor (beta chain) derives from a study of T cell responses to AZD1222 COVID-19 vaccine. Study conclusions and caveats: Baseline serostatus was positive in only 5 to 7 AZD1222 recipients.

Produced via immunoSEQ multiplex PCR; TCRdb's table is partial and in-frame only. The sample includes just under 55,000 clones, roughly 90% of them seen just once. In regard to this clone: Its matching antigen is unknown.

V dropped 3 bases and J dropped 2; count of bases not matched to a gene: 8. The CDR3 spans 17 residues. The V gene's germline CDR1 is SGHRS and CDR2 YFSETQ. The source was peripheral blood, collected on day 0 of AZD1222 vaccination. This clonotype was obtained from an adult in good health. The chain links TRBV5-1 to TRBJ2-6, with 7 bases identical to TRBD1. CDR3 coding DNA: TGCGCCAGCAGCTGGAGACAGGGATCAACTGGGGCCAACGTCCTGACTTTC. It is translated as CASSWRQGSTGANVLTF.